This T cell receptor beta chain was sequenced for a study of pediatric ulcerative colitis. The CDR3 consists of 14 residues. CDR1 is SNHLY and CDR2 is FYNNEI in the germline V gene. The trim removed 11 bases at V and 7 bases at J, leaving 10 bases unmatched. Notes on this clone: The conserved phenylalanine or tryptophan normally closing the CDR3 is absent here, so this likely arose from a read error.

During colonoscopy, one to two rectal pinch biopsies were collected. Assay used: immunoSEQ multiplex PCR; TCRdb lists only in-frame clones, some missing. The sample has approximately 37,000 clones; 65% to 85% are singletons. Sequences were obtained from gut tissue. The receptor was derived from a boy younger than 18 with severe ulcerative colitis. V gene TRBV2 combines with J gene TRBJ1-6; the match to TRBD1 covers 8 bases. The CDR3 spells CAANRQGKNSPLHL. CDR3 DNA: TGTGCCGCCAACCGACAGGGGAAGAATTCACCCCTCCACCTT.